This T cell receptor (beta chain) was observed in a study of identical twins. General study points: The study based its conclusions on cross-sectional statistical analysis and did not follow the same donors. Zero-insertion analyses were open to partial confounding by invariant MAIT and iNKT cells.

TCRdb redid the calling of the 5' RACE reads with MiXCR, one entry per CDR3 protein. The table has 1.5 million to 2 million distinct CDR3 sequences, less than 40% seen once. Donors uniformly comprised healthy Caucasians. This clonotype was counted only a few times. Antigen: not known. Germline CDR1 reads MNHEY; CDR2 reads SVGAGI. Trimming removed 6 bases from V and 9 bases from J, with 15 bases in between. This CDR3 is built from 13 residues. The chain couples TRBV6-5 to TRBJ2-1, with D perhaps matching TRBD1 (6 bases). The receptor was derived from a newborn girl in good health. Source material: cord blood. This CDR3 reads CASSRNRVSEQFF. CDR3 DNA sequence: TGTGCCAGCAGCCGAAACAGGGTTAGTGAGCAGTTCTTC.